This entry lists 18 T cell receptor beta chains sequenced from one sample in a study of T-cell memory formation after mild COVID-19 (dated by TCRdb to the early 2020s). The library relied on 5' RACE. For sequencing, an Illumina NovaSeq 6000 was employed. TCRdb handled the public reads itself, with Q25 trimming in fastp and clone calling in MiXCR, and kept productive beta chains. Merged by CDR3 protein, the rows form single entries marked with the most common genes and DNA. The sample includes tens of thousands of distinct CDR3 sequences, with nearly 25% observed a single time. The ten largest clones capture around 45% of the sample. Sequencing was performed on PBMCs or a T cell subset sorted from them (not recorded which). These receptors all stem from a man between 18 and 35 years old who had mild COVID-19 (a few samples of this study predate the infection). The sample titles of this study are shuffled in the database, so cell type and time point are left out; the donor was told from shared clones.

The table lists this clonotype with a few counts. The chain couples TRBV23-1 to TRBJ2-5, with 7 bases aligning to TRBD1. TRBV23-1 is noted as an ORF with a role that remains uncertain. V shed 4 bases, J shed 3 bases, and the junction held 8 bases outside the gene matches. This CDR3 contains 15 residues. The CDR3 coding sequence is TGCGCCAGCAGTCTTAAACAGGGGAGTGAAGAGACCCAGTACTTC. This translates into CASSLKQGSEETQYF.

V gene TRBV6-5 combines with J gene TRBJ1-2; 9 bases are a match to TRBD1. The junction had 9 bases not matched to a gene; V was cut back by 4 bases and J by 6 bases. The CDR3 is 15 residues long. In germline, CDR1 is MNHEY, CDR2 SVGAGI. Here the CDR3 DNA reads TGTGCCAGCAGTTCCGCCGGGACAGGGATTAATGGCTACACCTTC. It yields the protein CASSSAGTGINGYTF.

As for this clonotype: At one of its ends the junction is not consistent with the germline gene, which may arise from a read error. V usage is TRBV9 and J usage is TRBJ2-7; TRBD1 aligns across 8 bases. In germline, CDR1 is SGDLS, CDR2 YYNGEE. This CDR3 is 14 amino acids long. CDR3 coding DNA: TGTGCCAGCAGTGTAGGACAGGGTACCTACGAGCAGTACTTC. Translation: CASSVGQGTYEQYF.

V is TRBV6-5 and J is TRBJ2-2, with 8 bases lining up with TRBD2. After removal of 6 bases from V and 7 bases from J, the junction contained 13 bases not matched to a gene. There are 16 residues in the CDR3. CDR1 is MNHEY, CDR2 SVGAGI, per germline. The CDR3 is CASRLTSDHGVGELFF. CDR3 coding DNA: TGTGCCAGCAGACTGACTAGCGACCATGGGGTCGGGGAGCTGTTTTTT.

The rearrangement joins TRBV11-2 to TRBJ2-1; D might be TRBD1 (6 bases). The CDR3 runs to 16 residues. In germline, CDR1 is SGHAT, CDR2 FQNNGV. Deletions cut 4 bases from V and 5 bases from J, with 18 bases between. CDR3 nucleotide sequence: TGTGCCAGCAGCTCCGAAACGGGGACACGACACAATGAGCAGTTCTTC. Translation gives CASSSETGTRHNEQFF.

This clonotype was counted once. V gene TRBV7-9 combines with J gene TRBJ2-5, with a tentative D call TRBD1 (6 bases). Germline values: CDR1 SEHNR, CDR2 FQNEAQ (reference sequence). Trimming removed 4 bases at V and 4 bases at J, with 10 bases between. The CDR3 loop spans 13 amino acids. CDR3 sequence (DNA): TGTGCCAGCAGCTCCAGGGGCCCAGAGACCCAGTACTTC. Residues: CASSSRGPETQYF. The full variable domain, in which reference TRBV7-9 and TRBJ2-5 provide the parts outside the CDR3, is DTGVSQNPRHKITKRGQNVTFRCDPISEHNRLYWYRQTLGQGPEFLTYFQNEAQLEKSRLLSDRFSAERPKGSFSTLEIQRTEQGDSAMYLCASSSRGPETQYFGPGTRLLVL.

V is TRBV6-2 or TRBV6-3 and J is TRBJ1-2; no clear D gene. The V end was cut by 8 bases, the J end by 4 bases, with 11 bases between. This CDR3 comprises 12 residues. CDR1 is MNHEY and CDR2 is SVGEGT in the germline V gene. The CDR3 region is CASGYSGYGYTF. CDR3 DNA sequence: TGTGCCAGCGGATACAGTGGCTATGGCTACACCTTC.

This clonotype was found a few times. The chain links TRBV4-2 to TRBJ1-4; D remains unclear. Trimming shortened V by 2 bases and J by 5 bases, and 15 bases separated the two germline ends. The CDR3 has 16 amino acids. Germline V gives CDR1 LGHNA, CDR2 YNFKEQ. Here the CDR3 reads CASSQNGLGSNEKLFF. For the CDR3, the DNA is TGTGCCAGCAGCCAAAACGGGTTAGGGTCGAATGAAAAACTGTTTTTT.

The V gene is TRBV6-2 or TRBV6-3, the J gene TRBJ1-1; the match to TRBD1 covers 10 bases. The germline V gene has CDR1 MNHEY and CDR2 SVGEGT. The CDR3 is 15 residues long. V lost 7 bases and J lost 6; bases outside the gene matches: 11. CDR3 loop: CASTLDRGGNAEAFF. For the CDR3, the DNA is TGTGCCAGCACCTTGGACAGGGGGGGTAATGCTGAAGCTTTCTTT.

The rearrangement links TRBV10-3 to TRBJ1-1; D gene uncertain. The germline CDR1 and CDR2 sequences are ENHRY and SYGVKD. This CDR3 has 15 amino acids. V was shortened by 0 bases and J by 6 bases, with 14 bases between the two germline ends. The CDR3 reads CAISESRPPQAEAFF. Here the CDR3 DNA reads TGTGCCATCAGTGAGTCGAGACCCCCCCAGGCTGAAGCTTTCTTT.

This clonotype was detected a few times. The chain couples TRBV29-1 to TRBJ2-1; D not resolved. The CDR3 runs 13 residues. Germline-derived CDR1 and CDR2 are SQVTM and ANQGSEA. Trimming stripped 2 bases from V and 7 bases from J, with 12 bases between. The CDR3 nucleotides read TGCAGCGTTGAACCCCCCCCGGTGAATGAGCAGTTCTTC. It codes for CSVEPPPVNEQFF.

This clonotype was recorded a few times. The chain is built from TRBV29-1 and TRBJ1-2; D gene unclear. With 1 base removed from V and 3 bases from J, the gap between germline ends came to 9 bases. This CDR3 is built from 13 residues. The V gene's germline CDR1 is SQVTM and CDR2 ANQGSEA. The CDR3 is CSVEAEGYYGYTF. CDR3 in DNA: TGCAGCGTTGAAGCCGAGGGCTACTATGGCTACACCTTC.

The chain couples TRBV4-3 to TRBJ1-1, with 7 bases that match TRBD1. In germline, CDR1 is LGHNA, CDR2 YSLEER. The CDR3 loop spans 16 amino acids. V lost 3 bases, J lost 3 bases, and 10 bases stayed unmatched. The DNA for the CDR3 is TGCGCCAGCAGCCAGGATTATACCGGGACAGACACTGAAGCTTTCTTT. This translates into CASSQDYTGTDTEAFF.

This clonotype was seen ten or more times. The rearrangement joins TRBV29-1 to TRBJ2-1; D perhaps matches TRBD2 (5 bases). This CDR3 is built from 16 residues. Looked up from germline, CDR1 is SQVTM and CDR2 is ANQGSEA. V lost 0 bases, J lost 0 bases, and 12 bases lay in between. The chain's CDR3 is CSVEEDRGRSYNEQFF. The CDR3 nucleotides read TGCAGCGTTGAAGAAGATCGCGGGCGCTCCTACAATGAGCAGTTCTTC.

The chain uses TRBV20-1 and TRBJ2-3, with 11 positions matching TRBD2. Germline V gene sequence: CDR1 DFQATT, CDR2 SNEGSKA (reference sequence). The CDR3 is made up of 15 amino acids. V lost 4 bases and J lost 6; bases outside the gene matches: 9. CDR3 bases: TGCAGTGCTATCGCTAGCGGGGGGCCCTTGGATACGCAGTATTTT. Its translation is CSAIASGGPLDTQYF.

J is TRBJ2-5 and V is TRBV7-6, with D tentatively TRBD1 (6 bases). The CDR3 is 16 residues long. Germline assignment: CDR1 SGHVS and CDR2 FNYEAQ. With 1 base removed from V and 5 bases from J, the gap between germline ends came to 17 bases. Here the CDR3 DNA reads TGTGCCAGCAGCTTAGAATCAGAGGGGGTATCGGAGACCCAGTACTTC. This sequence encodes CASSLESEGVSETQYF.

This clonotype was recorded only once. This rearrangement joins TRBV2 to TRBJ2-1, with 12 bases identical to TRBD2. The V gene's germline CDR1 is SNHLY and CDR2 FYNNEI. The CDR3 covers 12 residues. V lost 5 bases, J lost 15 bases, and 5 bases stayed unmatched. CDR3 loop: CASSLTSGGSFF. Here the CDR3 DNA reads TGTGCCAGCAGTCTGACTAGCGGGGGATCGTTCTTC. The complete variable domain, with remaining parts taken from reference TRBV2 and TRBJ2-1, reads EPEVTQTPSHQVTQMGQEVILRCVPISNHLYFYWYRQILGQKVEFLVSFYNNEISEKSEIFDDQFSVERPDGSNFTLKIRSTKLEDSAMYFCASSLTSGGSFFGPGTRLTVL.

The chain uses TRBV16 and TRBJ2-1, with 8 bases fitting TRBD2. V lost 1 base, J lost 4 bases, and 6 bases stayed unmatched. The CDR3 is 16 amino acids. Germline CDR1 is KGHSY and CDR2 is FQNENV. The CDR3 here is CASSQLLAGSYNEQFF. CDR3 sequence (DNA): TGTGCCAGCAGCCAATTATTAGCGGGGAGTTACAATGAGCAGTTCTTC.